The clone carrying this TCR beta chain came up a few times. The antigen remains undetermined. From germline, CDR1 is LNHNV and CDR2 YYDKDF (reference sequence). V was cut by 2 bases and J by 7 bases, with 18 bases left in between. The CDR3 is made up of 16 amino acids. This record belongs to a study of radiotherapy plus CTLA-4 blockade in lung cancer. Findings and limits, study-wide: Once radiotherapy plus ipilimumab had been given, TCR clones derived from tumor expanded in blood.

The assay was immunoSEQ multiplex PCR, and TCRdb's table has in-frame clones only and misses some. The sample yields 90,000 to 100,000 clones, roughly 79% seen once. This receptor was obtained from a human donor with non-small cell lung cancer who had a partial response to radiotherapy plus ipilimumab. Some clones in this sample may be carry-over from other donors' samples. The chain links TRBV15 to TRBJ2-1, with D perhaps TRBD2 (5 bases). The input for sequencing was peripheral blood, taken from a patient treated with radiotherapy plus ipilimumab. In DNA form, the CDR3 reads TGTGCCACCAGCAGACCCTCCCCGCCTAGCTTAAATGAGCAGTTCTTC. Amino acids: CATSRPSPPSLNEQFF. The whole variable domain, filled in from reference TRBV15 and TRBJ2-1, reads DAMVIQNPRYQVTQFGKPVTLSCSQTLNHNVMYWYQQKSSQAPKLLFHYYDKDFNNEADTPDNFQSRRPNTSFCFLDIRSPGLGDTAMYLCATSRPSPPSLNEQFFGPGTRLTVL.